This record covers a single T cell receptor beta chain. Antigen unknown. The investigators reverse transcribed all of the isolated RNA, so they sequenced expressed TCRB transcripts. Here immunoSEQ multiplex PCR was the method, and the copy in TCRdb shows in-frame clones only, minus some. The table lists hundreds of thousands of clones, about 14% of them singletons. CDR1 SGHDT and CDR2 YYEEEE come from the germline V gene. Trimming removed 4 bases at V and 4 bases at J, with 10 bases between. CDR3 length equals 13 residues. This record belongs to a study of beta chain features in type 1 diabetes. Study-wide points: Researchers cautioned that cDNA sequencing could over-represent cells with high TCR expression.

The origin of this receptor is a man aged 30 to 39 in good health. The specimen sequenced was central memory CD4+ T cells from blood. The chain employs TRBV5-6 and TRBJ2-3, with a possible D match to TRBD2 (6 bases). The CDR3 DNA is TGTGCCAGCAGCGTTTGGGGGGCAGATACGCAGTATTTT. Translated: CASSVWGADTQYF.